The clone carrying this T cell receptor (beta chain) was detected only once. Per the original data handling: Cell counts per sample came from amplifying reference gene primers. Repertoires were generated with immunoSEQ multiplex PCR, while TCRdb's copy carries only in-frame clones and drops some. V, J and clone size reflect that table, while D and trimming were determined from the DNA. Among under 130,000 clones listed, roughly nine tenths were seen once. Germline loops: CDR1 WNHNN, CDR2 SYGVQD (reference sequence). This CDR3 has 13 amino acids. V was trimmed by 4 bases and J by 6 bases, leaving 13 bases between them. These data are taken from a study of blood T cell repertoires in COVID-19. For the study at large: COVID-19 samples, acute and convalescent, were from the United States, Italy and Spain. Nucleic acid was either cDNA or gDNA, and it came from T cells, B-cell-depleted T cells, or PBMCs.

The sequencing sample was made of peripheral blood. This TCR was recovered from a woman of 80 years or more with acute or convalescent COVID-19. V and J are TRBV10-1 and TRBJ2-7; D perhaps matches TRBD2 (5 bases). The CDR3 DNA is TGCGCCAGCAGTGGTAACACACGGGGCGAGCAGTACTTC. Translating it yields CASSGNTRGEQYF.